These 2 T cell receptor beta chains share one sample of origin, sequenced in a study of OX40 agonist ivuxolimab in advanced cancers. Here immunoSEQ multiplex PCR was the method, and the copy in TCRdb shows in-frame clones only, minus some. The table records around 77,000 clones, 90% to 95% of them present only once. This specimen consisted of CD4+ or CD8+ T cells sorted from blood, obtained in a trial of the OX40 agonist ivuxolimab. Receptors were obtained from an adult with an advanced solid tumor such as melanoma, head and neck, liver or kidney cancer.

The genes are TRBV28 and TRBJ1-2; D is possibly TRBD1 (5 bases). Trimming took 3 bases from V and 5 from J, leaving 13 bases between them. CDR1 MDHEN and CDR2 SYDVKM come from the germline V gene. The CDR3 loop spans 14 amino acids. The DNA of the CDR3 is TGTGCCAGCAGTTTTCTCCAAAGGACATATGGCTACACCTTC. Its translation is CASSFLQRTYGYTF.

The gene calls are TRBV19 and TRBJ2-3, with TRBD1 as a possible D gene (6 bases). The CDR3 runs 13 residues. Germline CDR1 LNHDA, CDR2 SQIVND (reference sequence). V lost 5 bases and J 5 bases, leaving 11 bases between the germline ends. In nucleotides, the CDR3 is TGTGCCAGTAGTCTAGGGACAATAGATACGCAGTATTTT. Its protein is CASSLGTIDTQYF. Drawing the rest from reference TRBV19 and TRBJ2-3, the complete variable domain is DGGITQSPKYLFRKEGQNVTLSCEQNLNHDAMYWYRQDPGQGLRLIYYSQIVNDFQKGDIAEGYSVSREKKESFPLTVTSAQKNPTAFYLCASSLGTIDTQYFGPGTRLTVL.